These 6 T cell receptor beta chains were sequenced from one sample in a study of T cell responses to AZD1222 COVID-19 vaccine. Assay: immunoSEQ multiplex PCR; the TCRdb copy retains only in-frame clones and omits some. Among roughly 130,000 clones listed, around 90% were seen once. Sequenced material: peripheral blood, taken on day 0 of AZD1222 vaccination. The origin of the receptors is an adult in good health.

V gene TRBV12-3 or TRBV12-4 combines with J gene TRBJ1-5; D gene ambiguous. The V end lost 5 bases, the J end lost 4 bases, and 6 bases lay between the germline ends. The CDR3 is 12 amino acids. CDR3 protein: CASSPPNQPQHF. The CDR3 DNA is TGTGCCAGCAGTCCCCCGAATCAGCCCCAGCATTTT.

J is TRBJ1-6 and V is TRBV27; D might be TRBD1 (6 bases). Looked up from germline, CDR1 is MNHEY and CDR2 is SMNVEV (reference sequence). This CDR3 has 15 residues. Trimming left V 6 bases short and J 4 bases short, with 13 bases between. The CDR3 DNA follows: TGTGCCAGCAGGATAGGACAGCAGTATAATTCACCCCTCCACTTT. Its protein is CASRIGQQYNSPLHF.

This CDR3 is CASSSRQEYQPQHF. The DNA of the CDR3 is TGTGCCAGCAGTTCACGACAGGAATATCAGCCCCAGCATTTT. V is TRBV6-5 and J is TRBJ1-5; D is perhaps TRBD1 (6 bases). V gave up 4 bases and J gave up 5 bases, with 12 bases separating them. In germline, CDR1 is MNHEY, CDR2 SVGAGI. CDR3 length equals 14 residues.

This sequence joins TRBV6-2 or TRBV6-3 and TRBJ1-5; no firm D call. This CDR3 comprises 12 residues. Germline V gene data show CDR1 as MNHEY and CDR2 as SVGEGT. V was clipped by 2 bases and J by 9 bases, with 8 bases between them. The CDR3 DNA reads as TGTGCCAGCAGTTACAGCAGGCGGCCCCAGCATTTT. The encoded protein is CASSYSRRPQHF.

A note on this clone: The sample has other DNA sequences that encode this CDR3 too. The chain is built from TRBV14 and TRBJ2-7; TRBD1 might be the D (6 bases). Germline assignment: CDR1 SGHDN and CDR2 FVKESK. The CDR3 length is 12 residues. V shed 3 bases and J shed 3 bases, with 6 bases lying between them. DNA for the CDR3: TGTGCCAGCAGCCAGGACAGCTACGAGCAGTACTTC. Amino acid sequence: CASSQDSYEQYF. Together with reference TRBV14 and TRBJ2-7, the CDR3 gives the full variable domain: EAGVTQFPSHSVIEKGQTVTLRCDPISGHDNLYWYRRVMGKEIKFLLHFVKESKQDESGMPNNRFLAERTGGTYSTLKVQPAELEDSGVYFCASSQDSYEQYFGPGTRLTVT.

The V gene is TRBV6-5, the J gene TRBJ1-2, with 10 bases fitting TRBD1. This CDR3 comprises 14 residues. With V trimmed by 3 bases and J by 4 bases, 2 bases remained unmatched. Germline loops: CDR1 MNHEY, CDR2 SVGAGI. CDR3 coding DNA: TGTGCCAGCAGTTATGACAGGGGGCCCTATGGCTACACCTTC. Protein: CASSYDRGPYGYTF.